Each of the 7 T cell receptor beta chains below was sequenced from the same sample in a study of T cell clones after liver transplantation. Generated by immunoSEQ multiplex PCR, the TCRdb table keeps only in-frame clones and is missing some. The table includes around 51,000 clones, about 90% detected once. Here the sequenced sample was CD8+ T cells from blood, taken 12 months after liver transplant. The receptor set was obtained from a human patient who received a liver transplant. Some T cells may be graft donor cells.

The chain couples TRBV6-5 to TRBJ2-7; 8 positions match TRBD2. The CDR3 runs to 13 residues. CDR1 MNHEY and CDR2 SVGAGI come from the germline V gene. The trim removed 6 bases at V and 0 bases at J, leaving 1 base unmatched. CDR3 sequence reads: CASRGTSSYEQYF. DNA of the CDR3: TGTGCCAGCAGGGGGACTAGCTCCTACGAGCAGTACTTC.

This chain joins TRBV6-1 and TRBJ1-1; D might be TRBD1 (5 bases). Germline CDR1 MNHNS, CDR2 SASEGT. V was shortened by 2 bases and J by 4 bases, with 11 bases between the two germline ends. There are 14 residues in the CDR3. In DNA form, the CDR3 reads TGTGCCAGCAGTGAACTGGGGGGAGTCACTGAAGCTTTCTTT. As protein: CASSELGGVTEAFF.

The J gene is TRBJ2-7, the V gene TRBV27; TRBD1 aligns across 7 bases. The ends lost 7 bases at V and 0 bases at J; junction bases unmatched: 6. Looked up from germline, CDR1 is MNHEY and CDR2 is SMNVEV (reference sequence). The CDR3 runs to 14 residues. CDR3 amino acids: CASMWTGSSYEQYF. CDR3 bases: TGTGCCAGCATGTGGACAGGATCCTCCTACGAGCAGTACTTC.

The V and J genes are TRBV19 and TRBJ2-7, with TRBD1 matching over 7 bases. The CDR3 has 14 residues. CDR1 is LNHDA and CDR2 is SQIVND in the germline V gene (reference sequence). V was clipped by 6 bases and J by 0 bases; unmatched bases: 5. The CDR3 sequence is CASRDRTGSYEQYF. Written as DNA, the CDR3 is TGTGCCAGTAGGGATAGGACAGGCTCCTACGAGCAGTACTTC.

The CDR3 nucleotides are TGTGCCAGCTTTGGGACTAGCGATGAGCAGTTCTTC. Translation gives CASFGTSDEQFF. V usage is TRBV27 and J usage is TRBJ2-1, with TRBD2 identical over 10 bases. From germline, CDR1 is MNHEY and CDR2 SMNVEV (reference sequence). Unmatched junction bases numbered 3, after V lost 8 bases and J lost 8 bases. This CDR3 contains 12 residues.

This clone occurred once. The gene calls are TRBV6-6 and TRBJ2-2; D not resolved. This CDR3 has 15 amino acids. Germline-derived CDR1 and CDR2 are MNHNY and SVGAGI (reference sequence). The V gene lost 6 bases and the J gene lost 3 bases, with 14 bases spanning the gap. CDR3 DNA sequence: TGTGCCAGCAGACCCCAGGTTTGGGACACCGGGGAGCTGTTTTTT. Protein sequence: CASRPQVWDTGELFF.

The chain couples TRBV27 to TRBJ2-2; no firm D call. V was pared by 5 bases and J by 0 bases, with 7 bases between. The CDR3 extends over 14 amino acids. Germline CDR1 is MNHEY and CDR2 is SMNVEV (reference sequence). The chain's CDR3 is CASSPFANTGELFF. The DNA for the CDR3 is TGTGCCAGCAGTCCCTTCGCGAACACCGGGGAGCTGTTTTTT.